Below, one T cell receptor beta chain is given with its context. The data are from a study of cytomegalovirus exposure and HLA in healthy donors. V shed 5 bases, J shed 6 bases, and the junction held 11 bases outside the gene matches. The length of the CDR3 is 16 residues. Germline loops: CDR1 MGHRA, CDR2 YSYEKL. The PCR had 60 Vbeta and 13 Jbeta primers. Produced via immunoSEQ multiplex PCR; TCRdb's table is partial and in-frame only. The table lists about 61,000 clones, 80% to 90% of them singletons. Specimen: PBMCs. The TCR was taken from a young man in good health and CMV-seronegative. The chain employs TRBV4-1 and TRBJ2-5, with 11 bases matching TRBD2. In DNA form, the CDR3 reads TGCGCCAGCAGCATGCAGACTAGCGGGGTAGGGAAGACCCAGTACTTC. Its translation is CASSMQTSGVGKTQYF.